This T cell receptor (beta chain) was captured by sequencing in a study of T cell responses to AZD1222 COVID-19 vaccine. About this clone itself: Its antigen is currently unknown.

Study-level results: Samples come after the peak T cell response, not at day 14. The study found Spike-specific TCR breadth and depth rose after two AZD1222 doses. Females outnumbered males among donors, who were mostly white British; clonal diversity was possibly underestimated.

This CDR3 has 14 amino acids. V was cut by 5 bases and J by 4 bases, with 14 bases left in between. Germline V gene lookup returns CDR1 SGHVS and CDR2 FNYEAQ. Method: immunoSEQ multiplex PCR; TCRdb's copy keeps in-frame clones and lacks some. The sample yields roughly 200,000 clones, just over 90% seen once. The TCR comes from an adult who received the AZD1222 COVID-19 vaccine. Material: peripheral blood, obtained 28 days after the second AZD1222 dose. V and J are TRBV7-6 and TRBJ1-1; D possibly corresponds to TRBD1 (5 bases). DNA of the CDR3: TGTGCCAGCAGCCACAGTGGGGGAGGCACTGAAGCTTTCTTT. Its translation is CASSHSGGGTEAFF.